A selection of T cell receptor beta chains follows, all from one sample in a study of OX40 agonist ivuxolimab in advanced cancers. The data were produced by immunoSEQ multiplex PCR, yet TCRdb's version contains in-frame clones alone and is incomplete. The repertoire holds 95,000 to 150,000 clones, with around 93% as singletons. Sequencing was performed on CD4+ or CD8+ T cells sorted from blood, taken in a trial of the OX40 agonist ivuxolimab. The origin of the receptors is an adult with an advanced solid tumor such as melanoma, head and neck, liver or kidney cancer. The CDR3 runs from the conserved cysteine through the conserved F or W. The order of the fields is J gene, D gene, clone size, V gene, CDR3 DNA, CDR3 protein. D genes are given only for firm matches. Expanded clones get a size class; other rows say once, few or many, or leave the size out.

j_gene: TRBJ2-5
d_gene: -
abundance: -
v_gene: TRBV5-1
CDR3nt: TGCGCCAGCAGCTTGGGTGGTGGGGAGACCCAGTACTTC
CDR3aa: CASSLGGGETQYF

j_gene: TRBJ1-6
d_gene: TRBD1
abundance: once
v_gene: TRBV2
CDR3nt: TGTGCCAGCACCGGACAGGGTGGCTATAATCCACCCCTCCACTTT
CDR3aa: CASTGQGGYNPPLHF

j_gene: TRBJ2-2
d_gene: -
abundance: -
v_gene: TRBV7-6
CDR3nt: TGTGCCAGCAGCTTAGCGGGGGGCAACACCGGGGAGCTGTTTTTT
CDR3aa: CASSLAGGNTGELFF

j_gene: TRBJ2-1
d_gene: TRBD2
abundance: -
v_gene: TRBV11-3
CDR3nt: TGTGCCAGCGCGGGGGGAGAATATGAGCAGTTCTTC
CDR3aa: CASAGGEYEQFF

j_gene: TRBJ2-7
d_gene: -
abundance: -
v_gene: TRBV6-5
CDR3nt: TGTGCCAGCAGTTACTCGGCGAGGGAGCCCTACGAGCAGTACTTC
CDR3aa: CASSYSAREPYEQYF

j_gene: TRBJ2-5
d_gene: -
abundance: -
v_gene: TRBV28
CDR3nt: TGTGCCAGCTGTGGGGGCGTGGGTGAGACCCAGTACTTC
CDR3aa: CASCGGVGETQYF

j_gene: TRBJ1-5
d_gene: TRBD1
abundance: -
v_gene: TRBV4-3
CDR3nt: TGCGCCAGCAGCGACAGGGTCAATCAGCCCCAGCATTTT
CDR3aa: CASSDRVNQPQHF

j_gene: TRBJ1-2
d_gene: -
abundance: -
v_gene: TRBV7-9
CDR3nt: TGTGCCAGCAGCTTAAACGGCGGCTACACCTTC
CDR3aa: CASSLNGGYTF

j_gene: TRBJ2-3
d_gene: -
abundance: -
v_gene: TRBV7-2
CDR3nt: TGTGCCAGCAGCTTAGCTCGACCACCAGATACGCAGTATTTT
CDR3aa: CASSLARPPDTQYF

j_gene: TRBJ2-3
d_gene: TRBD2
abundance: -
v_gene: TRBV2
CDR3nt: TGTGCCAGCATCGGACTAGCGGGAGGTGGGCGTACCACAGATACGCAGTATTTT
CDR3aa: CASIGLAGGGRTTDTQYF

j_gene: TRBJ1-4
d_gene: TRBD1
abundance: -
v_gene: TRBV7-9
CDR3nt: TGTGCCAGCAGCGTGCGCCGGGACAGGGGAACTAATGAAAAACTGTTTTTT
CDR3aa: CASSVRRDRGTNEKLFF

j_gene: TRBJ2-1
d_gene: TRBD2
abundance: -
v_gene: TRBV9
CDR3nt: TGTGCCAGCAGCGTAACTACTAGCGCAACAACCTACAATGAGCAGTTCTTC
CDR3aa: CASSVTTSATTYNEQFF

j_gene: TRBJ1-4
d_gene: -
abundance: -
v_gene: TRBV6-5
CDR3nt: TGTGCCAGCAGTGGTCCACAGGCCCCGTTTTTT
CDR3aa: CASSGPQAPFF

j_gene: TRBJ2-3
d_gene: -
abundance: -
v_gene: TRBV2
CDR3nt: TGTGCCAGCAGTGTCCAACTAGTGCTAGATACGCAGTATTTT
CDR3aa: CASSVQLVLDTQYF

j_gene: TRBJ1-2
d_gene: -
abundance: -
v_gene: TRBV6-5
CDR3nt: TGTGCCAGCAGTCTTACAGGGCGGGCTAACTATGGCTACACCTTC
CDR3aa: CASSLTGRANYGYTF

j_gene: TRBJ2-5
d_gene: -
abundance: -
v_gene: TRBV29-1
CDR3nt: TGCAGCGTTGAAAGGCCGTTGGGGGGGCACCAAGAGACCCAGTACTTC
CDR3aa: CSVERPLGGHQETQYF

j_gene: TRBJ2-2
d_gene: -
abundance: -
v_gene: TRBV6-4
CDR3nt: TGTGCCAGCAGTGACGTCCCCGGAAACACCGGGGAGCTGTTTTTT
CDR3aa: CASSDVPGNTGELFF

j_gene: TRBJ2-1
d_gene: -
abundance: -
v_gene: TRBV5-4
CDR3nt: TGTGCCAGCAGCCCATCACCGGGACTTCGCTACAATGAGCAGTTCTTC
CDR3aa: CASSPSPGLRYNEQFF

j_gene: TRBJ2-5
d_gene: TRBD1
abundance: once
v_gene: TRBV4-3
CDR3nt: TGCGCCAGCAGCCAAGTATATGGGGTCCCGGGACAGGGTAAAATCCTGGAGACCCAGTACTTC
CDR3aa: CASSQVYGVPGQGKILETQYF

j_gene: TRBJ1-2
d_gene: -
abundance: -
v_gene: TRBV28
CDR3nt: TGTGCCAGCAGTTTAGCAGGGGATGGCTACACCTTC
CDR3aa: CASSLAGDGYTF

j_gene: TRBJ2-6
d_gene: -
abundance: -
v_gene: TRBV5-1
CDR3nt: TGCGCCAGCAGCTTTTTCTTACGACAGGGAGGGTTTGGGGCCAACGTCCTGACTTTC
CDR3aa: CASSFFLRQGGFGANVLTF

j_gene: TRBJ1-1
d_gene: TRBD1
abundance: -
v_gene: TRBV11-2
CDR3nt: TGTGCCAGCAGCGGGGACAGAAACACTGAAGCTTTCTTT
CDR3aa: CASSGDRNTEAFF

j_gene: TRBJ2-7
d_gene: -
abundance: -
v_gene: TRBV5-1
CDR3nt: TGCGCCAGCAGCTTGGGTGGGGGGCAGTACTTC
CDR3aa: CASSLGGGQYF

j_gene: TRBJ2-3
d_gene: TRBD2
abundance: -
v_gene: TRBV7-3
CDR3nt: TGTGCCAGCAGCTTGGACACACAACAGCGGGGGCAGGATACGCAGTATTTT
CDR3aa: CASSLDTQQRGQDTQYF

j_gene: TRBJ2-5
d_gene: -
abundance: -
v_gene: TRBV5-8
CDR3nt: TGTGCCAGCACCTACGGGGCCCTCTACGCGCAAGAGACCCAGTACTTC
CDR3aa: CASTYGALYAQETQYF

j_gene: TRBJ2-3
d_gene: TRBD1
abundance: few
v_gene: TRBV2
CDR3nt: TGTGCCAGCAAGGTACGACAGGGTAGCACAGATACGCAGTATTTT
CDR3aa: CASKVRQGSTDTQYF

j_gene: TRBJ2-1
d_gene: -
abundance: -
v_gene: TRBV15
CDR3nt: TGTGCCACAGGAGGGCCCAGGGGACGTAGCTCCTACAATGAGCAGTTCTTC
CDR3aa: CATGGPRGRSSYNEQFF

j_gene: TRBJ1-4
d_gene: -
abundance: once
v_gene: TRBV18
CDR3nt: TGTGCCAGCTCACCATACAGTAGGATTGAAAAACTGTTTTTT
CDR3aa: CASSPYSRIEKLFF

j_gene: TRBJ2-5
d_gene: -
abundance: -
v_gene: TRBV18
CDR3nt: TGTGCCAGCTCACCAGGACTAGGGGGAGAGACCCAGTACTTC
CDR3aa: CASSPGLGGETQYF

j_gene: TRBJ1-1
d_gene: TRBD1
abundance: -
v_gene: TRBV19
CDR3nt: TGTGCCAGTAGTCAAGGACAGGCCGAAGCTTTCTTT
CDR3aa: CASSQGQAEAFF

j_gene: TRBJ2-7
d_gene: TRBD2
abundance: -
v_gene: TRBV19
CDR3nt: TGTGCCAGTAACGCAGTAGCGGGGGGGCCCTACGAGCAGTACTTC
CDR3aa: CASNAVAGGPYEQYF

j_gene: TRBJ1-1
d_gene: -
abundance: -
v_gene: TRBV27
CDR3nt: TGTGCCAGCAGAGACGGGACTGAAGCTTTCTTT
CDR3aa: CASRDGTEAFF

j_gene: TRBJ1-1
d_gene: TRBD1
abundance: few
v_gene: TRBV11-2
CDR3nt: TGTGCCAGCAGCTATACCTACAGGGGTAACACTGAAGCTTTCTTT
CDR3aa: CASSYTYRGNTEAFF

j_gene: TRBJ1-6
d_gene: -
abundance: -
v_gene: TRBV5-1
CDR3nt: TGCGCCAGCAGCTCTCAGATCGGAAATTCACCCCTCCACTTT
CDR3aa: CASSSQIGNSPLHF

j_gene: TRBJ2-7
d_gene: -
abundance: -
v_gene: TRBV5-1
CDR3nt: TGCGCCAGCAGCTTGTCCTTGTCCGAGCAGTACTTC
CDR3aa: CASSLSLSEQYF

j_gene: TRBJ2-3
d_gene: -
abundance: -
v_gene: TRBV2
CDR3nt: TGTGCCAGCAGACCAAGGGGAGTCACAGATACGCAGTATTTT
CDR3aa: CASRPRGVTDTQYF

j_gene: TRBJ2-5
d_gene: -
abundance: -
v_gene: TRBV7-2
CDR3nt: TGTGCCAGCAGCTTGTACGCGGGAAAAGAGACCCAGTACTTC
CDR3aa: CASSLYAGKETQYF

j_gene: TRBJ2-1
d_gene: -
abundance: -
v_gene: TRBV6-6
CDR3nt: TGTGCCAGCAGTTTCCATCGTAGCGGAAATGAGCAGTTCTTC
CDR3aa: CASSFHRSGNEQFF

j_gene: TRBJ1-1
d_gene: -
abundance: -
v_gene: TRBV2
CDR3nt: TGTGCCAGCAGTCTCAGGGGTTTTAACACTGAAGCTTTCTTT
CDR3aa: CASSLRGFNTEAFF

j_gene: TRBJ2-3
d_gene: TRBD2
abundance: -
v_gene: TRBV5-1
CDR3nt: TGCGCCAGCAGCTTGCGGGAGGACAGCACAGATACGCAGTATTTT
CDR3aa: CASSLREDSTDTQYF

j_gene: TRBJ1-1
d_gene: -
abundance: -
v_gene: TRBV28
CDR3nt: TGTGCCAGCAGTTATCCCCGGGGCGAGAACACTGAAGCTTTCTTT
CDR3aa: CASSYPRGENTEAFF

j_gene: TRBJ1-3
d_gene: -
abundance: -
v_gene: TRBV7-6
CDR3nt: TGTGCCAGCAGCTTATACGGGCCGGGCCCCCAGGGCACCATATATTTT
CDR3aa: CASSLYGPGPQGTIYF

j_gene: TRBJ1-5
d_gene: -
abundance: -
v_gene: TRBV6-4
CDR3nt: TGTGCCAGCAGTGTAGGGTTCAATCAGCCCCAGCATTTT
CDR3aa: CASSVGFNQPQHF

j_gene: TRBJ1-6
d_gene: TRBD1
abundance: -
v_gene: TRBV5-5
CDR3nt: TGTGCCAGCAGCCCGGCACAGGGGTCCTCCTATAATTCACCCCTCCACTTT
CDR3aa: CASSPAQGSSYNSPLHF